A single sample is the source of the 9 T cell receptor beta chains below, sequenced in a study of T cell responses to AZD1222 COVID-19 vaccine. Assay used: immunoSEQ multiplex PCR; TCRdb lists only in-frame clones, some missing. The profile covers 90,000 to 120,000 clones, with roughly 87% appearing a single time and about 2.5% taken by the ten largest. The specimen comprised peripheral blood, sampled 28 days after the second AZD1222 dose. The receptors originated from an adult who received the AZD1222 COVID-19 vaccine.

The CDR3 sequence: CASSLNGANYGYTF. CDR3 in DNA: TGCGCCAGCAGCTTGAATGGAGCTAACTATGGCTACACCTTC. The chain recombines TRBV5-1 with TRBJ1-2; D is unresolved. CDR3 length equals 14 residues. Germline V gene lookup returns CDR1 SGHRS and CDR2 YFSETQ. The V end was cut by 1 base, the J end by 0 bases, with 7 bases between. Drawing the rest from reference TRBV5-1 and TRBJ1-2, the complete variable domain is KAGVTQTPRYLIKTRGQQVTLSCSPISGHRSVSWYQQTPGQGLQFLFEYFSETQRNKGNFPGRFSGRQFSNSRSEMNVSTLELGDSALYLCASSLNGANYGYTFGSGTRLTVV.

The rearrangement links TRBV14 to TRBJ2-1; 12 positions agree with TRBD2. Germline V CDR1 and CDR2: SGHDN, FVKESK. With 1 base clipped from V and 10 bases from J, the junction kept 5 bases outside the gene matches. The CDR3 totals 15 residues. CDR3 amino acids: CASSQVGLAGQEQFF. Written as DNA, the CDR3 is TGTGCCAGCAGCCAAGTCGGACTAGCGGGGCAAGAGCAGTTCTTC. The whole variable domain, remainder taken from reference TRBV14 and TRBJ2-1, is EAGVTQFPSHSVIEKGQTVTLRCDPISGHDNLYWYRRVMGKEIKFLLHFVKESKQDESGMPNNRFLAERTGGTYSTLKVQPAELEDSGVYFCASSQVGLAGQEQFFGPGTRLTVL.

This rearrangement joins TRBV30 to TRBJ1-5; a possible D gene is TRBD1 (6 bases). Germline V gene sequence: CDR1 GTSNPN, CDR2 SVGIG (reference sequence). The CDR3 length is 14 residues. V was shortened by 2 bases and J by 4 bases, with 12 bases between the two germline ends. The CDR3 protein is CAWSRSQGNQPQHF. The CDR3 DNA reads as TGTGCCTGGAGTAGATCCCAGGGGAATCAGCCCCAGCATTTT.

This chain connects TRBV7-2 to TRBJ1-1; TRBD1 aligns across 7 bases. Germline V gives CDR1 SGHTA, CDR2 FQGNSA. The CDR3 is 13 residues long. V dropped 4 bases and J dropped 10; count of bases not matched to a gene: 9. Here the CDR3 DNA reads TGTGCCAGCAGCTCCGACAGGGCAGGGGGAGCTTTCTTT. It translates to CASSSDRAGGAFF.

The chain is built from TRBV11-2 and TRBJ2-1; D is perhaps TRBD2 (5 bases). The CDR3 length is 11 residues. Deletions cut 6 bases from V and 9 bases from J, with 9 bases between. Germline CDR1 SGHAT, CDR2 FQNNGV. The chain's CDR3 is CASRRGSEQFF. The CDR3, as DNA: TGTGCCAGCAGACGAGGGAGTGAGCAGTTCTTC.

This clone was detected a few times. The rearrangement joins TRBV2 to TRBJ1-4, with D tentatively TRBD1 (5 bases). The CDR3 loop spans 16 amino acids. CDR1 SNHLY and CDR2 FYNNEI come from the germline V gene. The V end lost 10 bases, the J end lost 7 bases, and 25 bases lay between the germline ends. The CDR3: CATKRDGSRGGEKLFF. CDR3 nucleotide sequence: TGTGCCACAAAAAGGGACGGTAGCCGCGGTGGTGAAAAACTGTTTTTT.

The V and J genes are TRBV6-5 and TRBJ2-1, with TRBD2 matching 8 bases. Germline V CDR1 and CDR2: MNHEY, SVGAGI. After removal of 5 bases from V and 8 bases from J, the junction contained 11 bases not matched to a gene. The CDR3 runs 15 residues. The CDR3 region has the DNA TGTGCCAGCAGTATAGAGGCGGGAGGCTGGGATGAGCAGTTCTTC. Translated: CASSIEAGGWDEQFF.

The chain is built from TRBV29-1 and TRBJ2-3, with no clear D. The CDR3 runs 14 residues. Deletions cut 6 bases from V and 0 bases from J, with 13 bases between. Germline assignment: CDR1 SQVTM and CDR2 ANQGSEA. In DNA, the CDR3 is TGCAGCGTGGCCAGAACCGATAGCACAGATACGCAGTATTTT. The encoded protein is CSVARTDSTDTQYF.

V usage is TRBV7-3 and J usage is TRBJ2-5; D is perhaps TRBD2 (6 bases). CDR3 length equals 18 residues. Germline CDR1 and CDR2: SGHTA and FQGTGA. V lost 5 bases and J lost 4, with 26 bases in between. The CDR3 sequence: CASSLVWRDPKLGETQYF. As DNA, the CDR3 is TGTGCCAGCAGCCTCGTTTGGCGGGATCCTAAGCTTGGAGAGACCCAGTACTTC.